This entry describes one T cell receptor (beta chain). Its antigen is currently not known. One base away there is no much larger clone; base qualities are not given. This record comes from a study of stem cell transplantation in POMP-related autoinflammatory disease (dated by TCRdb to about 2021). For the study in its entirety: It was hypothesized that MHC class I-dependent CD8+ T-cell differentiation and positive selection are impaired by defective thymoproteasomes, resulting in skewing of the TRB repertoire. Before transplant, patients showed CD4+ naive T-cell skewing, low CD8+ T-cell proportions, and reduced T-cell cytokine secretion. The effect of POMP deficiency on T-cell receptor beta repertoire diversity and CDR3 characteristics was assessed using high-throughput TRB sequencing. General study outcomes and caveats: In PRAID patients, the trend toward lower diversity and increased clonality reached statistical significance only for regulatory T cells. Across all analyzed T-cell subsets, PRAID patients showed a trend toward higher clonality and lower TRB diversity. The number of unique TRB V-J gene pairings was restricted in PRAID patients.

The library was generated by the immunoSEQ multiplex PCR assay. Processing in the source paper ran as follows. Shannon entropy, which accounts for clonal size distribution, was used to quantify repertoire diversity. The Gini-Simpson index (Simpson_1-D) was used to measure inequality of clonotype distribution. TCRdb's version of the immuneACCESS table is confined to in-frame rearrangements and falls short of the full clone set. An unresolved V gene accounts for under half of the shortfall where checked; the remainder is of unknown origin. For V, J and clone size, that table is used; D and trimming come from the DNA. In all, the sample holds some 26,000 clones, and around four fifths of those were seen once. Together, the top ten hold more than 2.5% of the sample. Per the germline V gene, SGHRS is the CDR1 and YFSETQ is the CDR2. The CDR3, cysteine through phenylalanine, is 15 amino acids long. Only CDR3 DNA is held: 45 bases, read in frame from base 1. The junction carries 8 bases between V and J, which are trimmed by 0 bases and 2 bases respectively.

Reading the label with the study, this specimen's time point is: before hematopoietic stem cell transplant. PRAID was characterized by prominent immunodeficiency alongside autoinflammation. Prior to TRB sequencing, T-cell subsets (conventional T cells, CD8+ T cells, regulatory T cells, T follicular helper cells) were sorted. The sequencing used CD4+ T cells from PBMCs, collected before stem cell transplantation. The rearrangement joined TRBV5-1 to TRBJ2-2; the D gene is possibly TRBD1, with 6 bases matching. The clonotype was recovered from a human donor with POMP-related autoinflammation and immune dysregulation (PRAID). The CDR3 has the sequence CASSLGQVNTGELFF. The bases read TGCGCCAGCAGCTTGGGACAGGTTAACACCGGGGAGCTGTTTTTT. With all but the CDR3 taken from the reference TRBV5-1 and TRBJ2-2 genes, the full variable domain is: KAGVTQTPRYLIKTRGQQVTLSCSPISGHRSVSWYQQTPGQGLQFLFEYFSETQRNKGNFPGRFSGRQFSNSRSEMNVSTLELGDSALYLCASSLGQVNTGELFFGEGSRLTVL.